These 23 T cell receptor beta chains were all obtained from the same sample, sequenced in a study of CD8 T cells in Susac syndrome. A quantity of about 0.45 to 1 ug RNA underwent reverse transcription using random hexamers. TCRdb ran MiXCR on the immunoSEQ multiplex PCR reads and lists one entry per CDR3 protein. Of some 110,000 distinct CDR3 sequences in the sample, more than 80% were seen once. Sequenced sample: CD8+ T cells from PBMCs. The receptors originated from a human donor with multiple sclerosis.

CDR3: CASSFPTANTEAFF. Here the CDR3 DNA reads TGTGCCAGCAGTTTCCCGACAGCGAACACTGAAGCTTTCTTT. The V and J genes are TRBV28 and TRBJ1-1, with D possibly TRBD1 on 5 matching bases. The V gene lost 3 bases and the J gene lost 1 base, with 9 bases spanning the gap. The germline CDR1 and CDR2 sequences are MDHEN and SYDVKM. The CDR3 is 14 residues long.

V is TRBV6-5 and J is TRBJ1-3, with D tentatively TRBD1 (6 bases). V was pared by 6 bases and J by 1 base, with 10 bases between. In germline, CDR1 is MNHEY, CDR2 SVGAGI. The CDR3 spans 14 residues. The CDR3 nucleotides read TGTGCCAGCAGCCAACAGGGTTCTGGAAACACCATATATTTT. Residues: CASSQQGSGNTIYF.

The chain links TRBV27 to TRBJ1-2; 7 positions match TRBD1. J was trimmed by 5 bases and V by 2 bases; bases with no gene match: 11. This CDR3 is built from 16 residues. Looked up from germline, CDR1 is MNHEY and CDR2 is SMNVEV (reference sequence). The CDR3 spells CASSLTGAPSLYGYTF. The CDR3, as DNA: TGTGCCAGCAGTTTAACAGGGGCCCCTTCCCTGTATGGCTACACCTTC.

This sequence joins TRBV6-2 or TRBV6-3 and TRBJ1-1, with D maybe TRBD1 (5 bases). Germline V gene lookup returns CDR1 MNHEY and CDR2 SVGEGT. The CDR3 totals 12 residues. Trimming removed 6 bases at V and 7 bases at J, with 12 bases between. CDR3 nucleotide sequence: TGTGCCAGCAGCCCCGGGGGAGATGAAGCTTTCTTT. It yields the protein CASSPGGDEAFF.

This CDR3 is CSVDSQLRKASEQFF. CDR3 in DNA: TGCAGCGTTGACAGCCAACTCCGAAAAGCCAGTGAGCAGTTCTTC. The J gene is TRBJ2-1, the V gene TRBV29-1; D ambiguous. V was trimmed by 3 bases and J by 9 bases, leaving 21 bases between them. Germline V gene lookup returns CDR1 SQVTM and CDR2 ANQGSEA. The CDR3 totals 15 residues.

The V and J genes are TRBV10-3 and TRBJ1-2, with 7 bases that match TRBD1. The CDR3 runs 14 residues. V lost 7 bases to trimming and J lost 2 bases; unmatched junction nucleotides: 7. CDR1 ENHRY and CDR2 SYGVKD come from the germline V gene. The CDR3 DNA is TGTGCCATCACCGACAGGGCCGGAAACTATGGCTACACCTTC. Amino acid sequence: CAITDRAGNYGYTF.

V and J are TRBV6-4 and TRBJ2-2; 8 nucleotides agree with TRBD2. Germline V gene lookup returns CDR1 MRHNA and CDR2 SNTAGT. The CDR3 loop spans 16 amino acids. With 0 bases clipped from V and 6 bases from J, the junction kept 6 bases outside the gene matches. CDR3 loop: CASSDSVREVPGELFF. CDR3 nucleotide sequence: TGTGCCAGCAGTGACTCGGTGCGGGAGGTCCCCGGGGAGCTGTTTTTT.

The rearrangement joins TRBV7-9 to TRBJ2-1; D remains ambiguous. V was pared by 5 bases and J by 8 bases, with 16 bases between. There are 14 residues in the CDR3. The germline V gene encodes CDR1 SEHNR and CDR2 FQNEAQ (reference sequence). The CDR3: CASSPSYGGDEQFF. CDR3 sequence (DNA): TGTGCCAGCAGCCCCAGCTACGGCGGCGATGAGCAGTTCTTC.

This clonotype was recorded once. This chain connects TRBV24-1 to TRBJ2-7, with TRBD2 matching over 8 bases. Germline V gene data show CDR1 as KGHDR and CDR2 as SFDVKD. The CDR3 totals 13 residues. V shed 1 base and J 5 bases; nucleotides not matched to a gene: 0. The CDR3 DNA follows: TGTGCCACCAGTGATTTAGCGGGGGACGAGCAGTACTTC. This codes for CATSDLAGDEQYF.

This clonotype has more than one count but fewer than ten. The V and J genes are TRBV7-8 and TRBJ2-3; D is unclear. V gave up 1 base and J gave up 0 bases, with 2 bases separating them. Germline assignment: CDR1 SGHVS and CDR2 FQNEAQ. This CDR3 has 13 residues. CDR3 loop: CASSLVSTDTQYF. The CDR3 region has the DNA TGTGCCAGCAGCTTAGTTAGCACAGATACGCAGTATTTT.

This clonotype has just one count. The chain carries TRBV27 and TRBJ2-3; 10 bases align to TRBD2. The V gene end was trimmed by 0 bases and the J gene end by 6 bases; junction bases not matched to a gene: 6. CDR3 length: 16 amino acids. Looked up from germline, CDR1 is MNHEY and CDR2 is SMNVEV (reference sequence). The CDR3: CASSLSPAGGPDTQYF. The CDR3 nucleotides are TGTGCCAGCAGTTTATCGCCAGCGGGGGGGCCTGATACGCAGTATTTT.

The V gene is TRBV20-1, the J gene TRBJ1-2; no clear D gene. CDR3 length equals 13 residues. The germline gives CDR1 DFQATT, CDR2 SNEGSKA (reference sequence). Trimming took off 5 bases at V and 4 bases at J, with 14 bases between the two ends. The CDR3 sequence: CSAPGRISYGYTF. The CDR3 DNA is TGCAGTGCTCCCGGTCGGATTAGCTATGGCTACACCTTC.

The chain employs TRBV9 and TRBJ1-1, with 7 bases identical to TRBD1. Germline V gene lookup returns CDR1 SGDLS and CDR2 YYNGEE. There are 15 residues in the CDR3. Trimming at V came to 0 bases and at J to 2 bases, leaving 4 bases not matched to a gene. CDR3 amino acids: CASSVGGTVNTEAFF. The CDR3 DNA reads as TGTGCCAGCAGCGTAGGTGGGACAGTAAACACTGAAGCTTTCTTT.

The chain combines TRBV20-1 with TRBJ2-7; perhaps TRBD2 as D (5 bases). V was trimmed by 3 bases and J by 1 base, leaving 10 bases between them. CDR1 is DFQATT, CDR2 SNEGSKA, per germline (reference sequence). The CDR3 consists of 13 residues. CDR3 DNA: TGCAGTGCTAGCGAGGGATCTTCCTACGAGCAGTACGTC. Protein: CSASEGSSYEQYV.

V is TRBV14 and J is TRBJ2-7; TRBD1 is a possible D gene (5 bases). Trimming cost V 1 base and J 2 bases, with 18 bases left between them. This CDR3 is 17 amino acids long. The V gene's germline CDR1 is SGHDN and CDR2 FVKESK. CDR3 amino acids: CASSQGRRQRNTYEQYF. The CDR3 DNA sequence: TGTGCCAGCAGCCAAGGTCGGCGACAGAGGAATACCTACGAGCAGTACTTC.

The chain couples TRBV29-1 to TRBJ1-2; tentatively, D is TRBD1 (5 bases). Germline V gene data show CDR1 as SQVTM and CDR2 as ANQGSEA. The V gene lost 3 bases and the J gene lost 4 bases, with 18 bases spanning the gap. The CDR3 runs 15 residues. The CDR3 reads CSVEGLGEVSYGYTF. DNA of the CDR3: TGCAGCGTTGAGGGGTTAGGGGAGGTATCCTATGGCTACACCTTC.

The chain is built from TRBV29-1 and TRBJ2-7; no definite D call. Germline CDR1 SQVTM, CDR2 ANQGSEA. The length of the CDR3 is 13 residues. The ends were cut back, 0 bases at V and 1 base at J, with 7 bases in the middle. The CDR3 spells CSVEDRWSYEQYF. CDR3 coding DNA: TGCAGCGTTGAAGATCGGTGGTCCTACGAGCAGTACTTC.

There are a few counts of this clonotype. The chain joins TRBV6-5 to TRBJ1-1, with D perhaps TRBD1 (5 bases). V dropped 5 bases and J dropped 2 bases, with 12 bases sitting between them. CDR1 and CDR2 from the germline V gene are MNHEY and SVGAGI. CDR3 length: 14 residues. CDR3 region: CASSNPGPNTEAFF. The CDR3, as DNA: TGTGCCAGCAGTAACCCGGGACCAAACACTGAAGCTTTCTTT.

The chain links TRBV27 to TRBJ2-2, with D maybe TRBD1 (5 bases). This CDR3 is 14 amino acids long. Germline V gene data show CDR1 as MNHEY and CDR2 as SMNVEV (reference sequence). Trimming pared 5 bases from V and 3 bases from J, leaving 10 bases between. Written as DNA, the CDR3 is TGTGCCAGCAGTAATGGGGCTTACACCGGGGAGCTGTTTTTT. It codes for CASSNGAYTGELFF.

This rearrangement joins TRBV4-1 to TRBJ1-2; the D is unclear. Trimming stripped 0 bases from V and 6 bases from J, with 11 bases between. CDR3 length: 14 residues. Per germline, CDR1 MGHRA and CDR2 YSYEKL. CDR3 amino acids: CASSQEVALDGYTF. The CDR3 DNA is TGCGCCAGCAGCCAAGAAGTGGCGCTGGATGGCTACACCTTC.

J is TRBJ1-1 and V is TRBV12-3 or TRBV12-4; D unclear. Trimming removed 5 bases from V and 0 bases from J, with 10 bases in between. This CDR3 comprises 14 residues. CDR3 in amino acids: CASSRHHMNTEAFF. As DNA, the CDR3 is TGTGCCAGCAGTCGACACCACATGAACACTGAAGCTTTCTTT.

This clonotype has just one count. This chain links TRBV13 with TRBJ2-7, with TRBD2 as a possible D gene (5 bases). V shed 5 bases and J shed 7 bases, with 18 bases lying between them. The CDR3 contains 14 residues. Germline V gives CDR1 PRHDT, CDR2 FYEKMQ (reference sequence). This CDR3 reads CASSRQKRTGEQYF. The CDR3 DNA sequence: TGTGCCAGCAGCCGACAAAAAAGAACGGGGGAGCAGTACTTC.

The V call is TRBV10-3, the J call TRBJ2-1; D is undetermined. Germline V gene lookup returns CDR1 ENHRY and CDR2 SYGVKD. This CDR3 region has 13 residues. The germline V and J ends were trimmed by 1 base and 6 bases, with 7 bases remaining between them. The DNA for the CDR3 is TGTGCCATCAGTGAGTTCGCGGCCAATGAGCAGTTCTTC. Protein sequence: CAISEFAANEQFF.